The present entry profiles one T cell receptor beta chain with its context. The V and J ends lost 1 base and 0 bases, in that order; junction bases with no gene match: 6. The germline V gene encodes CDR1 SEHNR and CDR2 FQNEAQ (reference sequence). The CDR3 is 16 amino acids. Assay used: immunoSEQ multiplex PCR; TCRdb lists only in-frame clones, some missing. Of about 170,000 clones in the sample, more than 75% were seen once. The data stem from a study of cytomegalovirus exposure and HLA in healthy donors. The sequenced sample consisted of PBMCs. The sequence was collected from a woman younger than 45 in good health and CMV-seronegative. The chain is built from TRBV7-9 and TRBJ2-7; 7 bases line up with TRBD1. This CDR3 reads CASSLVTGQDSYEQYF. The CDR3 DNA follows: TGTGCCAGCAGCTTAGTTACAGGACAGGACTCCTACGAGCAGTACTTC.